This T cell receptor (beta chain) came from a study of blood T cell repertoires in COVID-19. Those enrolled, adults aged 18 to 89 years, came from about two dozen US areas. The CDR3 runs to 15 residues. V lost 2 bases and J lost 5; bases outside the gene matches: 6. The germline V gene encodes CDR1 GTSNPN and CDR2 SVGIG (reference sequence). Using immunoSEQ multiplex PCR, the repertoire was profiled, and TCRdb retains in-frame clones only, with some absent. The sample carries a few hundred thousand clones, about nine tenths recorded once. This rearrangement joins TRBV30 to TRBJ1-4; 9 bases are shared with TRBD1. The origin of this receptor is a woman in her twenties or thirties who had been exposed to COVID-19. The sample consisted of PBMCs or T cells enriched from blood (not recorded which). CDR3 sequence (DNA): TGTGCCTGGAGTTCGTTGGGGACAGGGAATGAAAAACTGTTTTTT. As protein: CAWSSLGTGNEKLFF.